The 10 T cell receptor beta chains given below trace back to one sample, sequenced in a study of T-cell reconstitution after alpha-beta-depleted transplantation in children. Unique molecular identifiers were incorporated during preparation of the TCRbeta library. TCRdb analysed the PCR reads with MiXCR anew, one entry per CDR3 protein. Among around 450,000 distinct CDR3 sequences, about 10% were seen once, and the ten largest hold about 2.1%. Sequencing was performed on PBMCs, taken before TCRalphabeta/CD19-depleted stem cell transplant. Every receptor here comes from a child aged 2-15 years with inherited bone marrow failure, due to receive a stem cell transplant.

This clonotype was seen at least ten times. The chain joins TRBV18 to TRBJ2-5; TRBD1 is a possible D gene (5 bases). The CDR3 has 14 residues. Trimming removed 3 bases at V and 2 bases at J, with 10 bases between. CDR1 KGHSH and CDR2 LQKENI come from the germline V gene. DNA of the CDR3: TGTGCCAGCTCACCCAAACAGGAGCAAGAGACCCAGTACTTC. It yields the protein CASSPKQEQETQYF.

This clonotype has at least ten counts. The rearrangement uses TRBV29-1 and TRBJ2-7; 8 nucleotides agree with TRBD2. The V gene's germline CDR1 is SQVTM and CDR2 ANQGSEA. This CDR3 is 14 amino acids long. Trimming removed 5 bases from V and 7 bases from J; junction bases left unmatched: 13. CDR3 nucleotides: TGCAGCGTTTCGGGGGCTGGAGCGGGAGAAGAGCAGTACTTC. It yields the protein CSVSGAGAGEEQYF.

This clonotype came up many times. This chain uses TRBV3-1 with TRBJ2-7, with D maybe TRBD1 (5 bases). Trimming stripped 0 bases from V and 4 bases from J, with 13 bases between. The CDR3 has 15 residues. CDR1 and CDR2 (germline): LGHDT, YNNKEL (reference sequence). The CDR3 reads CASSQEERRGYEQYF. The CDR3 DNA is TGTGCCAGCAGCCAAGAAGAGAGAAGGGGATACGAGCAGTACTTC.

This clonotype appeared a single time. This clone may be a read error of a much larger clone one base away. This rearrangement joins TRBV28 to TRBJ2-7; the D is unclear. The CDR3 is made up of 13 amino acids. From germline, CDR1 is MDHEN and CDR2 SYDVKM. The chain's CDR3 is CAGSLLRAYEQYF. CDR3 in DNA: TGTGCCGGCAGTTTACTCCGTGCCTACGAGCAGTACTTC.

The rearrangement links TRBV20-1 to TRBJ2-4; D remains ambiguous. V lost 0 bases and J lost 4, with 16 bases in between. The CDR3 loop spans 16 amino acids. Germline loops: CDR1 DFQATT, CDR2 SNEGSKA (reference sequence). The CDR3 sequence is CSARDELMEFKNIQYF. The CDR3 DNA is TGCAGTGCTAGAGATGAACTGATGGAGTTTAAAAACATTCAGTACTTC.

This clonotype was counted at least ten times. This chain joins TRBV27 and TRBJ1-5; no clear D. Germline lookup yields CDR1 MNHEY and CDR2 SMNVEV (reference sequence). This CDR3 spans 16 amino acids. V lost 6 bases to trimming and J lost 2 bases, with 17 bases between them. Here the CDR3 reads CASSPATAGGNQPQHF. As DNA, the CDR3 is TGTGCCAGCAGCCCCGCGACGGCTGGGGGCAATCAGCCCCAGCATTTT.

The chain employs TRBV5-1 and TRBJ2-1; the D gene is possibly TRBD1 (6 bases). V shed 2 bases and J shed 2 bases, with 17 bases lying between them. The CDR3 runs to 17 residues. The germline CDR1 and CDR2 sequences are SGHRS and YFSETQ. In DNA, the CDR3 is TGCGCCAGCAGCTTCTCCCAGGGGAAAGCCGCCTACAATGAGCAGTTCTTC. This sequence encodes CASSFSQGKAAYNEQFF.

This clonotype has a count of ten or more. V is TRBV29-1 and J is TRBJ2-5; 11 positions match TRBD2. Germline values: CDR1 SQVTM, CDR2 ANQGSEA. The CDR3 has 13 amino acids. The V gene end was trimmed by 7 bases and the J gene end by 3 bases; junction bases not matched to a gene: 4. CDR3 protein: CSAEGLAEETQYF. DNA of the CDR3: TGCAGCGCCGAGGGACTAGCGGAAGAGACCCAGTACTTC. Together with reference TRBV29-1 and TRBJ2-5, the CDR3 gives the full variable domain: SAVISQKPSRDICQRGTSLTIQCQVDSQVTMMFWYRQQPGQSLTLIATANQGSEATYESGFVIDKFPISRPNLTFSTLTVSNMSPEDSSIYLCSAEGLAEETQYFGPGTRLLVL.

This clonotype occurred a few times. The DNA of the CDR3 is TGTGCCAGCACCCAGGACGGGGAGGACTATGGCTACACCTTC. Protein: CASTQDGEDYGYTF. The chain employs TRBV6-2 or TRBV6-3 and TRBJ1-2; unclear D gene. The CDR3 has 14 amino acids. Between the trimmed V and J ends, which lost 7 bases and 3 bases, there was a span of 15 bases. Germline V gene sequence: CDR1 MNHEY, CDR2 SVGEGT.

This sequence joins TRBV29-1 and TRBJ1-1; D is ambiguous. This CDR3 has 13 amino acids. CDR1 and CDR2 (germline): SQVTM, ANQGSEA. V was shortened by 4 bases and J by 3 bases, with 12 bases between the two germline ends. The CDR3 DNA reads TGCAGCGTTGCGGGTAGGGCATACACTGAAGCTTTCTTT. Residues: CSVAGRAYTEAFF.